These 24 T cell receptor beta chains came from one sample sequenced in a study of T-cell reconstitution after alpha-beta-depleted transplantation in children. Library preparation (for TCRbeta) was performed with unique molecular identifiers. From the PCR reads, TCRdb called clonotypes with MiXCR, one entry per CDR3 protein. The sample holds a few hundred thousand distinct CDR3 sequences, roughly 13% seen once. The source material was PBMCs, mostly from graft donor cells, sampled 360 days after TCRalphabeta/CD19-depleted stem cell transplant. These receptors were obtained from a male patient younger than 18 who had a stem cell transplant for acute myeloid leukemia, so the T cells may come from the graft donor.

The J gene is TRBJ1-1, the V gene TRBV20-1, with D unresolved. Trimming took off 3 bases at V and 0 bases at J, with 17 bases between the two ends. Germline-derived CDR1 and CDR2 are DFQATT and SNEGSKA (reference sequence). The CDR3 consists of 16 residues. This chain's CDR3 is CSASATDRSMNTEAFF. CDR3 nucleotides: TGCAGTGCTAGTGCGACCGATCGTTCGATGAACACTGAAGCTTTCTTT.

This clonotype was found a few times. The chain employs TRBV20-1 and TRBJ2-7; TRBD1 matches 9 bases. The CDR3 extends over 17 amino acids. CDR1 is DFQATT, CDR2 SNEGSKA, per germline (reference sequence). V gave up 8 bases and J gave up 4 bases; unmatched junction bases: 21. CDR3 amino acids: CSSKVDRGWGLIYEQYF. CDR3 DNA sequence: TGCAGTTCTAAAGTGGACAGGGGATGGGGACTAATTTACGAGCAGTACTTC.

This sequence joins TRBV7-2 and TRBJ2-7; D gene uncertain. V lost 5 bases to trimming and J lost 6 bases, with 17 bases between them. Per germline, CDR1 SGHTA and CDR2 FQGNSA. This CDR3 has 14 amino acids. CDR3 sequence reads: CASSPAPPPREQYF. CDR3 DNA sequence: TGTGCCAGCAGCCCAGCCCCGCCTCCCCGCGAGCAGTACTTC.

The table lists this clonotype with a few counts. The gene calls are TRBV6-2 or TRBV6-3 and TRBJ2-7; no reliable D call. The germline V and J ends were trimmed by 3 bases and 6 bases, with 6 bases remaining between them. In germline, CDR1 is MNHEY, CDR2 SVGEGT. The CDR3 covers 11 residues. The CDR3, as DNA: TGTGCCAGCAGTTATGCGGTCGAGCAGTACTTC. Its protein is CASSYAVEQYF.

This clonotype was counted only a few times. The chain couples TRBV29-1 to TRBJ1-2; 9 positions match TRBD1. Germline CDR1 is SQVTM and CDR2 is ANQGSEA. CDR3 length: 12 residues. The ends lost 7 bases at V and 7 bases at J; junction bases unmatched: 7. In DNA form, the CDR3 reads TGCAGCGCTAGACAGGGGGATGCTGGCTACACCTTC. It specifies CSARQGDAGYTF.

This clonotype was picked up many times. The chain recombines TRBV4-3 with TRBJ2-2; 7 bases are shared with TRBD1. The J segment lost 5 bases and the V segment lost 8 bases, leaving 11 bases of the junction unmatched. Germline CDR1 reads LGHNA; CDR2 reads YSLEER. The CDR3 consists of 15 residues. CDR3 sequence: CASRGTGQQTGELFF. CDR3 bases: TGCGCCAGCCGAGGTACGGGACAGCAGACCGGGGAGCTGTTTTTT.

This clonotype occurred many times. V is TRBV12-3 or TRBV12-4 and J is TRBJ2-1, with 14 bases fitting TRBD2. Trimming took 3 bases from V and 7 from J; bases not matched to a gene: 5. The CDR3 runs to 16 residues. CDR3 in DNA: TGTGCCAGCAGTTTCCCCGGACTAGCGGGGGGAAATGAGCAGTTCTTC. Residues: CASSFPGLAGGNEQFF.

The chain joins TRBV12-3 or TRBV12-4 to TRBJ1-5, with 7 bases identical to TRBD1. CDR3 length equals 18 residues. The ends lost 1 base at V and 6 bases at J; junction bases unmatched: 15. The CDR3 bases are TGTGCCAGCAGTTTAGGGGCCAGGGGGATAGCCATTGGTCAGCCCCAGCATTTT. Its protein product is CASSLGARGIAIGQPQHF.

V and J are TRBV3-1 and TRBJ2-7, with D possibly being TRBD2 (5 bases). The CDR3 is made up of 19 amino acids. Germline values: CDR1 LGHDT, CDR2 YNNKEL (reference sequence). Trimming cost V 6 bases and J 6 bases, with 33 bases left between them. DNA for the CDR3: TGTGCCAGCAGTTGGGGTTATAATAAGGGAGCCCCCGTACGTGTCGAGCAGTACTTC. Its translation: CASSWGYNKGAPVRVEQYF.

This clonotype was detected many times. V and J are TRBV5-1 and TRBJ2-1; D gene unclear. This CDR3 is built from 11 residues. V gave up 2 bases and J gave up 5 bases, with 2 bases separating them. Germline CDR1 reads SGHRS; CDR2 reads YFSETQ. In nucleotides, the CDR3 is TGCGCCAGCAGCTTACACAATGAGCAGTTCTTC. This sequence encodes CASSLHNEQFF.

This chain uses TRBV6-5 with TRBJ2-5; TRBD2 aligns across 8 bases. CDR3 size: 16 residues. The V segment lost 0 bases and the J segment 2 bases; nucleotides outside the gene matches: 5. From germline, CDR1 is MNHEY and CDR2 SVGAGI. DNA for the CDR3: TGTGCCAGCAGTTACTCGACAGCGGGAGTACAAGAGACCCAGTACTTC. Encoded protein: CASSYSTAGVQETQYF.

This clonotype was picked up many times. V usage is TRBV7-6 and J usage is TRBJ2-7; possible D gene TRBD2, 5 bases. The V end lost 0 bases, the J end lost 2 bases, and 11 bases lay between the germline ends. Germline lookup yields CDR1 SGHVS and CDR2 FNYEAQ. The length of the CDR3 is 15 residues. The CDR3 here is CASSLAQADAYEQYF. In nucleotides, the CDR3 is TGTGCCAGCAGCTTAGCGCAAGCGGACGCCTACGAGCAGTACTTC.

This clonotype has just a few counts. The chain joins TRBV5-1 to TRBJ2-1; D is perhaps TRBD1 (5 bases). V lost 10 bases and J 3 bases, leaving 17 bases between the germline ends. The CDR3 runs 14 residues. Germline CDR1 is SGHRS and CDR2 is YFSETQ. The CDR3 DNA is TGCGCCTCCTCTCTAAGGGGAATCTACAATGAGCAGTTCTTC. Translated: CASSLRGIYNEQFF.

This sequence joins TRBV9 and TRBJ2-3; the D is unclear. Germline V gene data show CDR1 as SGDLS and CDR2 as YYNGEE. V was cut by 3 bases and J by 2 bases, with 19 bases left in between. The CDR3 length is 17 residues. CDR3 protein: CASSAPPGLTITDTQYF. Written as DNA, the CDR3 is TGTGCCAGCAGCGCCCCCCCCGGGCTAACGATCACAGATACGCAGTATTTT.

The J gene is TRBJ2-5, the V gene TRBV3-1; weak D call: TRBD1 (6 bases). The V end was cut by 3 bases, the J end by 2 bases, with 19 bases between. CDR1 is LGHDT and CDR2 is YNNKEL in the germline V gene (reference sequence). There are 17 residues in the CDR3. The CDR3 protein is CASSQIERGTLQETQYF. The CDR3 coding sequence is TGTGCCAGCAGCCAGATTGAAAGGGGGACGTTACAAGAGACCCAGTACTTC.

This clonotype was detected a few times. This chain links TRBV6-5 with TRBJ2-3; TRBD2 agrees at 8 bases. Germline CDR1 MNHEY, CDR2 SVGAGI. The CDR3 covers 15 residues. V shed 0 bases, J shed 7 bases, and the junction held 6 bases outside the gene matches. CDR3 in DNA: TGTGCCAGCAGTTACTCCGGCGGGGGGAAAAATACGCAGTATTTT. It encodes CASSYSGGGKNTQYF.

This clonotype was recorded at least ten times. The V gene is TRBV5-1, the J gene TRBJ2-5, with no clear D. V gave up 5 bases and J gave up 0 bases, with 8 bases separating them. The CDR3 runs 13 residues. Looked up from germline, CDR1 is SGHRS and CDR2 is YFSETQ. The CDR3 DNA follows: TGCGCCAGCAGGCTGGTACACCAAGAGACCCAGTACTTC. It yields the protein CASRLVHQETQYF.

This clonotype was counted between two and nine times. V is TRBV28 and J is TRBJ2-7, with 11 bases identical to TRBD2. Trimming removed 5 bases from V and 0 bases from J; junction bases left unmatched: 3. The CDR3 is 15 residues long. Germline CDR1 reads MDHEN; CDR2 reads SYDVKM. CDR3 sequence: CASSTTSGSSYEQYF. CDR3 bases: TGTGCCAGCAGTACCACTAGCGGGAGCTCCTACGAGCAGTACTTC.

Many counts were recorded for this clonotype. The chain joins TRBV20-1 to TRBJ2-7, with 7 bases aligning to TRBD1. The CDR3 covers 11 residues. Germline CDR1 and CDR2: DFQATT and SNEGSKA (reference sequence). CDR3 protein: CGQELKLEQYF. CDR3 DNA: TGCGGACAGGAGCTGAAGCTCGAGCAGTACTTC.

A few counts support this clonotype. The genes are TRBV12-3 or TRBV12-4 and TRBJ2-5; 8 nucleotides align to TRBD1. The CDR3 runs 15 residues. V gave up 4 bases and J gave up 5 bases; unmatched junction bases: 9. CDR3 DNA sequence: TGTGCCAGCAGTTCAAGGACAGGGCGCCGGGAGACCCAGTACTTC. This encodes CASSSRTGRRETQYF.

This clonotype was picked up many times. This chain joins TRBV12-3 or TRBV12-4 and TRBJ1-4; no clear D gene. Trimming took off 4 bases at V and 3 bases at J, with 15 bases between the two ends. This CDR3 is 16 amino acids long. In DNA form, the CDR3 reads TGTGCCAGCAGTTCCCCCTTTCGGGGAGCTAATGAAAAACTGTTTTTT. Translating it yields CASSSPFRGANEKLFF.

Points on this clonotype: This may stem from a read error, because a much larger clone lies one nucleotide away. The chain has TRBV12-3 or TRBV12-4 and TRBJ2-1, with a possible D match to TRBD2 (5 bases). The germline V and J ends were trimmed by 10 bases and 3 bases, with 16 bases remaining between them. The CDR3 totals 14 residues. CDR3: CAITLGRVYNEQFF. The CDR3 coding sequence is TGTGCCATCACCCTCGGGCGGGTCTACAATGAGCAGTTCTTC.

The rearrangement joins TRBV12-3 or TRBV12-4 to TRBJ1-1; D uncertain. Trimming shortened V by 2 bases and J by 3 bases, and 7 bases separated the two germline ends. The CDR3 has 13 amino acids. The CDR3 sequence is CASSLKADTEAFF. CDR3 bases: TGTGCCAGCAGTTTAAAGGCAGACACTGAAGCTTTCTTT.

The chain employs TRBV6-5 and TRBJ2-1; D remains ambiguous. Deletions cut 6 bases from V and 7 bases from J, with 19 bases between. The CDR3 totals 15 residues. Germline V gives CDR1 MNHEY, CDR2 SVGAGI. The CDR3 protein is CASSRTLGAGNEQFF. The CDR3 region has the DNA TGTGCCAGCAGCCGGACCCTCGGTGCCGGAAATGAGCAGTTCTTC.